The 27 T cell receptor beta chains below were found in one sample sequenced in a study of graft-versus-host responses after intestinal transplantation. Antigen specificity for these receptors is unknown. The repertoire was sequenced with immunoSEQ multiplex PCR; TCRdb's copy has only in-frame clones and lacks some. The data hold about 93,000 clones, with approximately 92% observed a single time. The sequences come from unstimulated CD8+ T cells sorted from spleen or lymph node cells, collected before intestinal transplant. The source is a human donor who received an intestinal transplant.

In this sample, this clone turned up a few times. This sequence joins TRBV6-5 and TRBJ2-7, with 11 bases matching TRBD1. Germline CDR1 reads MNHEY; CDR2 reads SVGAGI. With V trimmed by 1 base and J by 3 bases, 2 bases remained unmatched. The CDR3 loop spans 15 amino acids. CDR3 sequence reads: CASSYLGTGGYEQYF. The CDR3 DNA reads TGTGCCAGCAGTTACTTGGGGACAGGGGGCTACGAGCAGTACTTC.

The sample holds one count of this clone. The V gene is TRBV5-6, the J gene TRBJ2-7; a possible D gene is TRBD2 (6 bases). Trimming shortened V by 3 bases and J by 6 bases, and 16 bases separated the two germline ends. This CDR3 comprises 14 residues. Germline CDR1 SGHDT, CDR2 YYEEEE. The CDR3 sequence is CASSSGLRGGEQYF. For the CDR3, the DNA is TGTGCCAGCAGCTCTGGGTTAAGGGGAGGCGAGCAGTACTTC.

V and J are TRBV6-1 and TRBJ2-5; D might be TRBD2 (5 bases). Germline V gives CDR1 MNHNS, CDR2 SASEGT. The CDR3 is 13 amino acids. Trimming left V 4 bases short and J 4 bases short, with 10 bases between. DNA of the CDR3: TGTGCCAGCAGTGGGGCTAGCCGAGAGACCCAGTACTTC. The encoded protein is CASSGASRETQYF.

The chain carries TRBV18 and TRBJ2-7; no clear D. The germline V and J ends were trimmed by 3 bases and 2 bases, with 2 bases remaining between them. The CDR3 spans 11 residues. Per the germline V gene, CDR1 is KGHSH and CDR2 is LQKENI. The CDR3 region is CASSPAYEQYF. For the CDR3, the DNA is TGTGCCAGCTCACCCGCCTACGAGCAGTACTTC.

V usage is TRBV29-1 and J usage is TRBJ2-7; a possible D gene is TRBD1 (6 bases). V was cut by 4 bases and J by 3 bases, with 13 bases left in between. Germline loops: CDR1 SQVTM, CDR2 ANQGSEA. The CDR3 is made up of 13 amino acids. The CDR3 region is CSVGGQTDYEQYF. In DNA, the CDR3 is TGCAGCGTTGGGGGGCAGACAGACTACGAGCAGTACTTC.

This clone has just a few counts. The V gene is TRBV5-6, the J gene TRBJ1-3; a possible D gene is TRBD1 (5 bases). The CDR3 consists of 12 residues. Trimming shortened V by 3 bases and J by 6 bases, and 7 bases separated the two germline ends. Germline V gives CDR1 SGHDT, CDR2 YYEEEE. CDR3: CASSSTVNTIYF. CDR3 bases: TGTGCCAGCAGCTCGACAGTAAACACCATATATTTT. Looking up the rest from reference TRBV5-6 and TRBJ1-3 gives the full variable domain: DAGVTQSPTHLIKTRGQQVTLRCSPKSGHDTVSWYQQALGQGPQFIFQYYEEEERQRGNFPDRFSGHQFPNYSSELNVNALLLGDSALYLCASSSTVNTIYFGEGSWLTVV.

J is TRBJ2-1 and V is TRBV6-1; 7 nucleotides align to TRBD2. With V trimmed by 8 bases and J by 10 bases, 5 bases remained unmatched. The CDR3 covers 11 residues. Germline V gene data show CDR1 as MNHNS and CDR2 as SASEGT. The CDR3 spells CASGAGVEQFF. The DNA for the CDR3 is TGTGCCAGCGGGGCGGGAGTCGAGCAGTTCTTC.

In DNA, the CDR3 is TGTGCCAGCAGCTTAGCGGGCCGAGACACCATATATTTT. It yields the protein CASSLAGRDTIYF. The chain uses TRBV7-9 and TRBJ1-3, with unresolved D. This CDR3 has 13 amino acids. The V gene's germline CDR1 is SEHNR and CDR2 FQNEAQ (reference sequence). Deletions cut 0 bases from V and 8 bases from J, with 8 bases between.

The chain recombines TRBV19 with TRBJ2-7, with 9 nucleotides matching TRBD1. The CDR3 length is 13 residues. The germline gives CDR1 LNHDA, CDR2 SQIVND (reference sequence). Trimming at V came to 5 bases and at J to 3 bases, leaving 2 bases not matched to a gene. The CDR3 DNA reads as TGTGCCAGTAGTGAGGGACAGGGCTACGAGCAGTACTTC. Its translation: CASSEGQGYEQYF.

This chain connects TRBV11-2 to TRBJ2-7; TRBD1 matches 7 bases. Germline V gene lookup returns CDR1 SGHAT and CDR2 FQNNGV. The CDR3 is 16 amino acids. The ends lost 4 bases at V and 2 bases at J; junction bases unmatched: 11. CDR3 loop: CASSSRGSQSPYEQYF. As DNA, the CDR3 is TGTGCCAGCAGCTCCAGGGGGTCACAGTCACCCTACGAGCAGTACTTC. The full variable domain, rest sourced from reference TRBV11-2 and TRBJ2-7, is EAGVAQSPRYKIIEKRQSVAFWCNPISGHATLYWYQQILGQGPKLLIQFQNNGVVDDSQLPKDRFSAERLKGVDSTLKIQPAKLEDSAVYLCASSSRGSQSPYEQYFGPGTRLTVT.

About this clone itself: Other DNA sequences from this sample encode an identical CDR3 as well. The genes are TRBV19 and TRBJ1-1; D is undetermined. V lost 8 bases to trimming and J lost 4 bases, with 5 bases between them. The length of the CDR3 is 10 residues. Germline loops: CDR1 LNHDA, CDR2 SQIVND (reference sequence). In DNA form, the CDR3 reads TGTGCCAGTCGGGGCACTGAAGCTTTCTTT. This translates into CASRGTEAFF. Complete variable domain (other parts from reference TRBV19 and TRBJ1-1): DGGITQSPKYLFRKEGQNVTLSCEQNLNHDAMYWYRQDPGQGLRLIYYSQIVNDFQKGDIAEGYSVSREKKESFPLTVTSAQKNPTAFYLCASRGTEAFFGQGTRLTVV.

The V and J genes are TRBV15 and TRBJ1-2, with D possibly being TRBD1 (5 bases). The CDR3 extends over 17 amino acids. V lost 5 bases and J 3 bases, leaving 22 bases between the germline ends. In germline, CDR1 is LNHNV, CDR2 YYDKDF (reference sequence). The CDR3: CATSDRTTTGTDYGYTF. The CDR3 region has the DNA TGTGCCACCAGCGACCGCACGACAACAGGAACCGACTATGGCTACACCTTC.

The CDR3 loop is CASKVSRQSAYEQYF. In DNA, the CDR3 is TGCGCCAGTAAAGTTTCTCGACAGTCCGCCTACGAGCAGTACTTC. J is TRBJ2-7 and V is TRBV4-3, with D perhaps matching TRBD1 (5 bases). Germline-derived CDR1 and CDR2 are LGHNA and YSLEER. The CDR3 sequence is 15 residues long. The V end was cut by 9 bases, the J end by 2 bases, with 20 bases between.

Here the CDR3 DNA reads TGCAGCGTTGAAGGCTGGACAGGGGTTCAGTCCTACAATGAGCAGTTCTTC. It yields the protein CSVEGWTGVQSYNEQFF. J is TRBJ2-1 and V is TRBV29-1; 9 nucleotides align to TRBD1. Germline loops: CDR1 SQVTM, CDR2 ANQGSEA. Trimming removed 1 base from V and 1 base from J; junction bases left unmatched: 8. The CDR3 sequence is 17 residues long.

As DNA, the CDR3 is TGTGCCAGCAGCGGGGGAGGCAATCAGCCCCAGCATTTT. Encoded protein: CASSGGGNQPQHF. The chain joins TRBV9 to TRBJ1-5, with D unclear. The V end was cut by 3 bases, the J end by 2 bases, with 6 bases between. Per germline, CDR1 SGDLS and CDR2 YYNGEE. The CDR3 spans 13 residues. Complete variable domain (other parts from reference TRBV9 and TRBJ1-5): DSGVTQTPKHLITATGQRVTLRCSPRSGDLSVYWYQQSLDQGLQFLIQYYNGEERAKGNILERFSAQQFPDLHSELNLSSLELGDSALYFCASSGGGNQPQHFGDGTRLSIL.

The chain carries TRBV28 and TRBJ1-2; tentatively, D is TRBD1 (6 bases). Germline V gene data show CDR1 as MDHEN and CDR2 as SYDVKM. V lost 6 bases, J lost 5 bases, and 16 bases lay in between. The CDR3 extends over 14 amino acids. The CDR3 bases are TGTGCCAGCAGGCGACACAGGGAATCGTATGGCTACACCTTC. Protein product: CASRRHRESYGYTF.

The V call is TRBV21-1, the J call TRBJ2-3; TRBD2, the D gene given by the table, was not confirmed from the DNA. TRBV21-1 is designated a pseudogene. The length of the CDR3 is 18 residues. The CDR3 spells CAGAELAGGPTYTDTQYF. DNA for the CDR3: TGTGCCGGAGCGGAACTAGCGGGAGGTCCCACATACACAGATACGCAGTATTTT.

In DNA form, the CDR3 reads TGTGCCAGTAGCACCGGTCAATACACTGAAGCTTTCTTT. Its translation is CASSTGQYTEAFF. This chain joins TRBV19 and TRBJ1-1; D remains ambiguous. The ends were cut back, 6 bases at V and 3 bases at J, with 11 bases in the middle. The V gene's germline CDR1 is LNHDA and CDR2 SQIVND (reference sequence). This CDR3 is 13 amino acids long.

This chain joins TRBV7-9 and TRBJ1-6, with TRBD1 matching 9 bases. The trim removed 1 base at V and 7 bases at J, leaving 2 bases unmatched. CDR3 length: 15 amino acids. In germline, CDR1 is SEHNR, CDR2 FQNEAQ (reference sequence). The chain's CDR3 is CASSLGGQGNSPLHF. The CDR3 DNA reads as TGTGCCAGCAGCTTAGGCGGACAGGGGAATTCACCCCTCCACTTT.

The chain is built from TRBV6-9 and TRBJ2-2, with a tentative D call TRBD1 (5 bases). The CDR3 is 16 amino acids. Looked up from germline, CDR1 is MNHGY and CDR2 is SVAAGI. The V and J ends lost 1 base and 6 bases respectively, with 15 bases between them. CDR3 in DNA: TGTGCCAGCAGTTATTATCGCAGGGCCAACGCCGGGGAGCTGTTTTTT. This sequence encodes CASSYYRRANAGELFF.

The chain has TRBV6-5 and TRBJ2-6; D remains ambiguous. The germline gives CDR1 MNHEY, CDR2 SVGAGI. V lost 2 bases to trimming and J lost 2 bases, with 4 bases between them. The CDR3 contains 14 residues. The DNA for the CDR3 is TGTGCCAGCAGTTACGGCACTGGGGCCAACGTCCTGACTTTC. Residues: CASSYGTGANVLTF.

The chain combines TRBV15 with TRBJ2-1, with 11 nucleotides matching TRBD2. Germline V lookup: CDR1 LNHNV, CDR2 YYDKDF (reference sequence). J was trimmed by 11 bases and V by 2 bases; bases with no gene match: 8. The CDR3 is made up of 15 amino acids. Here the CDR3 DNA reads TGTGCCACCAGCAGAAAAACGACTAGCGGGGAGAAGCAGTTCTTC. This encodes CATSRKTTSGEKQFF. The complete variable domain, with remaining parts taken from reference TRBV15 and TRBJ2-1, reads DAMVIQNPRYQVTQFGKPVTLSCSQTLNHNVMYWYQQKSSQAPKLLFHYYDKDFNNEADTPDNFQSRRPNTSFCFLDIRSPGLGDTAMYLCATSRKTTSGEKQFFGPGTRLTVL.

The V call is TRBV6-5, the J call TRBJ1-1, with TRBD1 as a possible D gene (6 bases). The CDR3 loop spans 13 amino acids. Per germline, CDR1 MNHEY and CDR2 SVGAGI. Trimming left V 10 bases short and J 4 bases short, with 16 bases between. CDR3 sequence: CAIGLQGATEAFF. The CDR3 DNA reads TGTGCCATCGGATTACAGGGAGCCACTGAAGCTTTCTTT.

The rearrangement links TRBV14 to TRBJ2-1, with D possibly being TRBD2 (5 bases). Trimming left V 1 base short and J 0 bases short, with 10 bases between. The CDR3 runs 16 residues. CDR1 and CDR2 (germline): SGHDN, FVKESK. The CDR3 sequence: CASSQAPEGSYNEQFF. DNA of the CDR3: TGTGCCAGCAGCCAAGCCCCCGAGGGCTCCTACAATGAGCAGTTCTTC.

The V call is TRBV27, the J call TRBJ1-2, with 7 positions matching TRBD1. This CDR3 contains 15 residues. The V gene's germline CDR1 is MNHEY and CDR2 SMNVEV (reference sequence). The trim removed 2 bases at V and 7 bases at J, leaving 10 bases unmatched. This CDR3 is CASSLDIGDSVGYTF. The CDR3 region has the DNA TGTGCCAGCAGTTTAGATATCGGGGACAGCGTTGGCTACACCTTC.

This sequence joins TRBV9 and TRBJ2-3; D ambiguous. V was shortened by 0 bases and J by 4 bases, with 12 bases between the two germline ends. From germline, CDR1 is SGDLS and CDR2 YYNGEE. This CDR3 comprises 15 residues. DNA of the CDR3: TGTGCCAGCAGCGTAGGTGGCCGCGAGGCAGATACGCAGTATTTT. This codes for CASSVGGREADTQYF.

The chain is built from TRBV6-5 and TRBJ2-7; unclear D gene. V lost 6 bases, J lost 6 bases, and 12 bases lay in between. Per the germline V gene, CDR1 is MNHEY and CDR2 is SVGAGI. The CDR3 is 12 residues long. CDR3 sequence: CASSPSGSEQYF. In DNA, the CDR3 is TGTGCCAGCAGCCCGTCGGGTAGCGAGCAGTACTTC.